These 10 T cell receptor beta chains were all obtained from the same sample, sequenced in a study of T cell responses to AZD1222 COVID-19 vaccine (dated by TCRdb to the early 2020s). What this sample's time point label stands for: baseline before first vaccination. Receptor amplification or capture employed the immunoSEQ multiplex PCR assay. TCRdb provides this immuneACCESS table in a form limited to in-frame rearrangements. Some clones are lacking; in checked studies, under half of them reflect an unresolved V gene, and why the rest are absent is not known. For this sample there are about 67,000 clones; around four fifths appear just once. The ten largest make up about 20% of the sample. The sample consisted of peripheral blood, taken on day 0 of AZD1222 vaccination. These receptors originate from an adult in good health.

A few counts support this clone. The chain links TRBV25-1 to TRBJ2-5; 9 nucleotides match TRBD1. Germline CDR1 and CDR2: MGHDK and SYGVNS. This CDR3 spans 15 amino acids. The V gene end was trimmed by 3 bases and the J gene end by 3 bases; junction bases not matched to a gene: 5. CDR3 residues: CASSDKGTGKETQYF. The DNA for the CDR3 is TGTGCCAGCAGTGATAAGGGGACAGGGAAAGAGACCCAGTACTTC.

This clone was recorded once. The chain couples TRBV19 to TRBJ2-3; D may be TRBD1 (6 bases). With 8 bases removed from V and 1 base from J, the gap between germline ends came to 13 bases. Germline CDR1 LNHDA, CDR2 SQIVND (reference sequence). The length of the CDR3 is 14 residues. The CDR3 here is CASGEGVRTDTQYF. The DNA of the CDR3 is TGTGCCAGTGGCGAGGGGGTTCGCACAGATACGCAGTATTTT.

The rearrangement links TRBV28 to TRBJ2-5; D uncertain. The length of the CDR3 is 17 residues. Germline V lookup: CDR1 MDHEN, CDR2 SYDVKM. V dropped 0 bases and J dropped 1 base, with 15 bases sitting between them. The CDR3 nucleotides read TGTGCCAGCAGTTTATGGAGGCTCCGCCGCCCCCAAGAGACCCAGTACTTC. It yields the protein CASSLWRLRRPQETQYF.

The rearrangement joins TRBV6-1 to TRBJ2-1; 10 nucleotides line up with TRBD2. The germline V gene has CDR1 MNHNS and CDR2 SASEGT. The CDR3 runs 18 residues. V was clipped by 5 bases and J by 8 bases; unmatched bases: 18. The chain's CDR3 is CASSKGQVVLAGVYEQFF. The DNA for the CDR3 is TGTGCCAGCAGTAAAGGACAGGTAGTGCTAGCGGGGGTATATGAGCAGTTCTTC.

The gene calls are TRBV18 and TRBJ2-7; 9 bases match TRBD1. The V gene end was trimmed by 1 base and the J gene end by 4 bases; junction bases not matched to a gene: 5. Germline V lookup: CDR1 KGHSH, CDR2 LQKENI. This CDR3 is built from 15 residues. The CDR3, as DNA: TGTGCCAGCTCACCACAGGGGACAGGGTCGTACGAGCAGTACTTC. Residues: CASSPQGTGSYEQYF.

The chain links TRBV4-3 to TRBJ2-3; 10 bases are shared with TRBD2. J was trimmed by 3 bases and V by 0 bases; bases with no gene match: 9. This CDR3 has 18 amino acids. Germline CDR1 LGHNA, CDR2 YSLEER. The CDR3 loop is CASSQEVPSGSLTDTQYF. For the CDR3, the DNA is TGCGCCAGCAGCCAAGAGGTACCTAGCGGGAGTCTGACAGATACGCAGTATTTT.

V gene TRBV27 combines with J gene TRBJ2-3; a weak D match, TRBD1 (5 bases). Between the trimmed V and J ends, which lost 5 bases and 3 bases, there was a span of 9 bases. CDR1 is MNHEY and CDR2 is SMNVEV in the germline V gene (reference sequence). The CDR3 totals 13 residues. The CDR3: CASSNDRTDTQYF. DNA of the CDR3: TGTGCCAGCAGTAATGACAGAACAGATACGCAGTATTTT.

This chain uses TRBV4-3 with TRBJ1-2; D not certain. This CDR3 contains 13 residues. The V gene lost 4 bases and the J gene lost 8 bases, with 14 bases spanning the gap. The V gene's germline CDR1 is LGHNA and CDR2 YSLEER. In DNA, the CDR3 is TGCGCCAGCAGCCCGGACGGTGTTGAGGGCTACACCTTC. Protein: CASSPDGVEGYTF.

The rearrangement joins TRBV24-1 to TRBJ2-7, with TRBD1 matching 7 bases. The CDR3 extends over 14 amino acids. The V gene's germline CDR1 is KGHDR and CDR2 SFDVKD. V was pared by 2 bases and J by 5 bases, with 5 bases of the junction left unmatched. CDR3 residues: CATSDWGQNNEQYF. CDR3 DNA sequence: TGTGCCACCAGTGATTGGGGACAGAACAACGAGCAGTACTTC.

The V and J genes are TRBV5-8 and TRBJ1-2; D ambiguous. This CDR3 spans 14 amino acids. Germline loops: CDR1 SGHTS, CDR2 YDEGEE. Trimming left V 0 bases short and J 10 bases short, with 16 bases between. CDR3 sequence: CASSLAGQAPDYTF. In nucleotides, the CDR3 is TGTGCCAGCAGCTTGGCCGGGCAGGCCCCGGACTACACCTTC.